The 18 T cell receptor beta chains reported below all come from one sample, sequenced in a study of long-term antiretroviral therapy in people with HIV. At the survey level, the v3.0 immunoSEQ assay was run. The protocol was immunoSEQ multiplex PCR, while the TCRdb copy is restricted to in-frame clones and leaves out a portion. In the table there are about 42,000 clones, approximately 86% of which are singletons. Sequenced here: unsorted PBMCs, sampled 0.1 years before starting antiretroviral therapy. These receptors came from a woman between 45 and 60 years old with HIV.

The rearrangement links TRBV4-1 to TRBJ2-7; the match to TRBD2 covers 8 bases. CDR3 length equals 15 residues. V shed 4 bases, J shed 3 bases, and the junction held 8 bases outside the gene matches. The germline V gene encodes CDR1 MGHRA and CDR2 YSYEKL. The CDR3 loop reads CASSRGTREHYEQYF. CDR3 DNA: TGCGCCAGCAGCCGAGGGACTAGAGAGCACTACGAGCAGTACTTC.

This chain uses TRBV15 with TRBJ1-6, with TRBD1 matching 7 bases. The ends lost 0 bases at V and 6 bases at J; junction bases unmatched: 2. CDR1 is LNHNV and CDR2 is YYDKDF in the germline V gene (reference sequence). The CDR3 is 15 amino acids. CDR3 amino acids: CATSRESGGNSPLHF. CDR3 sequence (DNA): TGTGCCACCAGCAGAGAGTCAGGGGGTAATTCACCCCTCCACTTT.

In DNA, the CDR3 is TGTGCCAGCAGTGAGACTTCCGGACTAGCGGGCACAGATACGCAGTATTTT. Translating gives CASSETSGLAGTDTQYF. This chain uses TRBV2 with TRBJ2-3; 10 bases map to TRBD2. V shed 3 bases, J shed 1 base, and the junction held 7 bases outside the gene matches. Germline lookup yields CDR1 SNHLY and CDR2 FYNNEI. The CDR3 runs to 17 residues.

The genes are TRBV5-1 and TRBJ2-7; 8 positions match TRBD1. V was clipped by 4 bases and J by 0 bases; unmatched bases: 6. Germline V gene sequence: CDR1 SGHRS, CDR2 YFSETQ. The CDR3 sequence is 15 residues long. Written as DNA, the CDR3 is TGCGCCAGCAGCCCACGGACAGGGAGCTCCTACGAGCAGTACTTC. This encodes CASSPRTGSSYEQYF.

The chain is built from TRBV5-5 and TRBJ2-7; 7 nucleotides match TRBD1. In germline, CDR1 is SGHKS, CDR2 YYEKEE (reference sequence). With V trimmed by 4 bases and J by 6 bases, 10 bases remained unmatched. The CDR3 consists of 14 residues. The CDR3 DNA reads TGTGCCAGCAGCACCGACAGGGTGGGAGCCGAGCAGTACTTC. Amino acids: CASSTDRVGAEQYF.

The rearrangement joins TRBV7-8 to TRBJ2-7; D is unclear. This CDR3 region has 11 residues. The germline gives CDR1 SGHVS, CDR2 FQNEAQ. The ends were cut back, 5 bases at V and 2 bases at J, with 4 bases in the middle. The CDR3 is CASSPPYEQYF. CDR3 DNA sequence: TGTGCCAGCAGCCCGCCCTACGAGCAGTACTTC. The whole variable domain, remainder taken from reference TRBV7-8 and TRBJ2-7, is GAGVSQSPRYKVAKRGQDVALRCDPISGHVSLFWYQQALGQGPEFLTYFQNEAQLDKSGLPSDRFFAERPEGSVSTLKIQRTQQEDSAVYLCASSPPYEQYFGPGTRLTVT.

The CDR3 region is CASSLEQGNNQPQHF. CDR3 DNA: TGTGCCAGCAGCTTAGAACAGGGCAACAATCAGCCCCAGCATTTT. V is TRBV7-2 and J is TRBJ1-5, with D possibly TRBD1 on 6 matching bases. Germline V gene data show CDR1 as SGHTA and CDR2 as FQGNSA. CDR3 length equals 15 residues. V gave up 1 base and J gave up 3 bases, with 10 bases separating them.

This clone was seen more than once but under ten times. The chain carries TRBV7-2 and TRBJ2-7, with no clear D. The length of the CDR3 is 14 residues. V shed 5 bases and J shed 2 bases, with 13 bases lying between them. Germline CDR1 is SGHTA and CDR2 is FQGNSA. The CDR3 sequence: CASSPGWAPYEQYF. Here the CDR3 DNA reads TGTGCCAGCAGCCCGGGTTGGGCTCCCTACGAGCAGTACTTC.

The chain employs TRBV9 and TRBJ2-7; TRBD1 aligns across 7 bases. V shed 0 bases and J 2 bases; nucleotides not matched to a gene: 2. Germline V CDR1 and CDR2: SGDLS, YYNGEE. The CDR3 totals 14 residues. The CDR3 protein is CASSVDRGTYEQYF. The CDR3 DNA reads TGTGCCAGCAGCGTAGACAGGGGAACCTACGAGCAGTACTTC.

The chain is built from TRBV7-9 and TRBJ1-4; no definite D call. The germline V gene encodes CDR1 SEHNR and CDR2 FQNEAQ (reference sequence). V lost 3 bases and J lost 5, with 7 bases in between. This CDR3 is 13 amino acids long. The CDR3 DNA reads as TGTGCCAGCAGCTTGGCTCTGAATGAAAAACTGTTTTTT. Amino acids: CASSLALNEKLFF.

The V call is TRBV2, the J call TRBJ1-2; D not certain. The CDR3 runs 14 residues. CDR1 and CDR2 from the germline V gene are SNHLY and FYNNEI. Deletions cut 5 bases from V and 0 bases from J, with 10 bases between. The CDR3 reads CASSSEGANYGYTF. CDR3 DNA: TGTGCCAGCAGTTCTGAGGGAGCTAACTATGGCTACACCTTC.

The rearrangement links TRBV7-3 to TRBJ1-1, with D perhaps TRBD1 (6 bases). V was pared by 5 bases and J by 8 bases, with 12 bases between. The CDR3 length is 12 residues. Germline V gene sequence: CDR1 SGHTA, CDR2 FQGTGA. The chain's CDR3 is CASSSAGQEAFF. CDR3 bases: TGTGCCAGCAGCAGTGCCGGACAGGAAGCTTTCTTT.

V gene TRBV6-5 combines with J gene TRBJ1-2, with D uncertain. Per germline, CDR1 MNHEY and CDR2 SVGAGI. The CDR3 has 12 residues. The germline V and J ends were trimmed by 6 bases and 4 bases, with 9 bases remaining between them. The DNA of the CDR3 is TGTGCCAGCAGCCACGCGGCCTATGGCTACACCTTC. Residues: CASSHAAYGYTF.

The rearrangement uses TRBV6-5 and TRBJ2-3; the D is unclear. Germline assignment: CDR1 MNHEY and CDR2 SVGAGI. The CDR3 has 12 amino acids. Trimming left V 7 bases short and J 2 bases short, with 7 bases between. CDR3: CASNDLTDTQYF. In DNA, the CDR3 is TGTGCCAGCAACGACCTCACAGATACGCAGTATTTT.

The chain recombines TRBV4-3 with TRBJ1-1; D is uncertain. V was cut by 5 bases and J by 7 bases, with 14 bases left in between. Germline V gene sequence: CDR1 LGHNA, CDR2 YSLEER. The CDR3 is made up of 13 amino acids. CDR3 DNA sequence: TGCGCCAGCAGCTCGACCCGGGGTAGTGAAGCTTTCTTT. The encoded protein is CASSSTRGSEAFF.

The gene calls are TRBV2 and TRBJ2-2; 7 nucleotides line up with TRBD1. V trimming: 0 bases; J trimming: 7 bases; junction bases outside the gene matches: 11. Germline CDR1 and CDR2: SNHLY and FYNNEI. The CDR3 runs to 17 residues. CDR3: CASSEAPLQGFGGELFF. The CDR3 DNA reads TGTGCCAGCAGTGAAGCCCCATTACAGGGGTTCGGCGGGGAGCTGTTTTTT.

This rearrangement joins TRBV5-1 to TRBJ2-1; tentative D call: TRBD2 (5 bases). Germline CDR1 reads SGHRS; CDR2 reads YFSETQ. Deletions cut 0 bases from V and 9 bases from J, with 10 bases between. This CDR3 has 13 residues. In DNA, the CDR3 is TGCGCCAGCAGCTTGGAATGGGGAGCTGAGCAGTTCTTC. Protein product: CASSLEWGAEQFF.

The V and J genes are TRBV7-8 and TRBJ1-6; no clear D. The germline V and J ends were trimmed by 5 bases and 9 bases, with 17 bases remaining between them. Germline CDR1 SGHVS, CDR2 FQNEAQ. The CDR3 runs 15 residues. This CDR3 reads CASSQGGRASSPLHF. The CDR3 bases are TGTGCCAGCAGCCAAGGAGGGAGGGCCTCTTCACCCCTCCACTTT. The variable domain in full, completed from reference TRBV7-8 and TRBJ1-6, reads GAGVSQSPRYKVAKRGQDVALRCDPISGHVSLFWYQQALGQGPEFLTYFQNEAQLDKSGLPSDRFFAERPEGSVSTLKIQRTQQEDSAVYLCASSQGGRASSPLHFGNGTRLTVT.